Listed here are 13 T cell receptor beta chains from one sample, sequenced in a study of cytomegalovirus exposure and HLA in healthy donors. The PCR ran on 60 Vbeta and 13 Jbeta primers. TCRdb's copy holds only in-frame clones and misses some; the assay was immunoSEQ multiplex PCR. The sample has fewer than 250,000 clones; approximately 88% are singletons. Sequenced input: PBMCs. All receptors come from a boy between 2 and 10 years old in good health and CMV-seronegative.

The J gene is TRBJ2-1, the V gene TRBV7-6; 11 positions agree with TRBD2. Germline CDR1 SGHVS, CDR2 FNYEAQ. CDR3 length: 16 residues. The V gene end was trimmed by 6 bases and the J gene end by 2 bases; junction bases not matched to a gene: 6. CDR3 residues: CASRDSGRAAYNEQFF. DNA for the CDR3: TGTGCCAGCAGGGATAGCGGGAGGGCCGCCTACAATGAGCAGTTCTTC. The variable domain in full, completed from reference TRBV7-6 and TRBJ2-1, reads GAGVSQSPRYKVTKRGQDVALRCDPISGHVSLYWYRQALGQGPEFLTYFNYEAQQDKSGLPNDRFSAERPEGSISTLTIQRTEQRDSAMYRCASRDSGRAAYNEQFFGPGTRLTVL.

The CDR3, as DNA: TGTGCCAGCAGTCCGAGCAGGGGGGGCAATCAGCCCCAGCATTTT. Translating it yields CASSPSRGGNQPQHF. The V call is TRBV2, the J call TRBJ1-5; 7 nucleotides agree with TRBD1. The CDR3 totals 15 residues. Germline CDR1 SNHLY, CDR2 FYNNEI. The V segment lost 5 bases and the J segment 2 bases; nucleotides outside the gene matches: 6.

The genes are TRBV7-2 and TRBJ1-4, with TRBD1 matching over 11 bases. V lost 5 bases and J lost 7; bases outside the gene matches: 6. The CDR3 is made up of 15 amino acids. Per germline, CDR1 SGHTA and CDR2 FQGNSA. CDR3: CASSAGTGGSEKLFF. CDR3 coding DNA: TGTGCCAGCAGCGCCGGGACAGGGGGTTCTGAAAAACTGTTTTTT.

The chain links TRBV19 to TRBJ1-2; the D gene is possibly TRBD1 (5 bases). The CDR3 runs to 14 residues. Germline CDR1 LNHDA, CDR2 SQIVND (reference sequence). V was trimmed by 3 bases and J by 4 bases, leaving 12 bases between them. As DNA, the CDR3 is TGTGCCAGTAGTATTTCAGGGAAGGGCTATGGCTACACCTTC. Protein: CASSISGKGYGYTF.

This sequence joins TRBV7-6 and TRBJ2-2; D is uncertain. Trimming took off 4 bases at V and 4 bases at J, with 7 bases between the two ends. This CDR3 has 13 residues. Germline lookup yields CDR1 SGHVS and CDR2 FNYEAQ. The CDR3 sequence: CASSYLGTGELFF. The CDR3 region has the DNA TGTGCCAGCAGCTACCTCGGCACCGGGGAGCTGTTTTTT.

The CDR3 spells CASSFVRGNEQFF. In DNA, the CDR3 is TGTGCCAGCAGCTTTGTCCGAGGGAATGAGCAGTTCTTC. The chain uses TRBV11-2 and TRBJ2-1, with D possibly being TRBD2 (5 bases). Germline CDR1 SGHAT, CDR2 FQNNGV. The CDR3 is 13 residues long. V was clipped by 3 bases and J by 7 bases, with 10 bases between them.

This chain links TRBV29-1 with TRBJ2-1; a weak D match, TRBD2 (6 bases). Trimming pared 6 bases from V and 6 bases from J, leaving 15 bases between. The CDR3 loop spans 13 amino acids. Germline CDR1 is SQVTM and CDR2 is ANQGSEA. In DNA form, the CDR3 reads TGCAGCGTCCCTCTGGGGCGGGGCAATGAGCAGTTCTTC. Translating gives CSVPLGRGNEQFF.

This clone was recorded only once. The CDR3 protein is CASSSGQAHGYTF. The CDR3 region has the DNA TGTGCCAGCAGCTCCGGACAGGCCCATGGCTACACCTTC. This chain joins TRBV7-8 and TRBJ1-2, with TRBD1 identical over 7 bases. CDR1 is SGHVS, CDR2 FQNEAQ, per germline. CDR3 length equals 13 residues. V trimming: 4 bases; J trimming: 6 bases; junction bases outside the gene matches: 5.

The J gene is TRBJ2-7, the V gene TRBV27; D is possibly TRBD1 (6 bases). Germline V gene sequence: CDR1 MNHEY, CDR2 SMNVEV (reference sequence). The CDR3 covers 16 residues. V was clipped by 0 bases and J by 3 bases, with 15 bases between them. The CDR3 DNA is TGTGCCAGCAGTTTATCGTTTAACAGGGCCCACTACGAGCAGTACTTC. Translated, it gives CASSLSFNRAHYEQYF.

The J gene is TRBJ2-3, the V gene TRBV7-9; 8 bases fit TRBD2. The germline CDR1 and CDR2 sequences are SEHNR and FQNEAQ (reference sequence). This CDR3 spans 16 amino acids. The V and J ends lost 5 bases and 5 bases, in that order; junction bases with no gene match: 12. The CDR3 region is CASSAPGGRFKDTQYF. For the CDR3, the DNA is TGTGCCAGCAGCGCTCCCGGCGGGAGGTTTAAAGATACGCAGTATTTT.

This clone was detected a few times. The rearrangement joins TRBV5-1 to TRBJ1-4, with D possibly matching TRBD1 (5 bases). Germline values: CDR1 SGHRS, CDR2 YFSETQ. The CDR3 length is 13 residues. Trimming cost V 4 bases and J 6 bases, with 10 bases left between them. DNA for the CDR3: TGCGCCAGCAGCGTGACGGGGGATGAAAAACTGTTTTTT. This translates into CASSVTGDEKLFF.

The chain carries TRBV27 and TRBJ2-1; 7 nucleotides match TRBD2. The CDR3 totals 18 residues. Germline assignment: CDR1 MNHEY and CDR2 SMNVEV (reference sequence). Losses at the gene ends were 2 bases for V and 2 bases for J; bases not matched to a gene: 12. The CDR3: CASSLRPSMAGAYNEQFF. CDR3 sequence (DNA): TGTGCCAGCAGTTTAAGGCCCTCTATGGCGGGAGCCTACAATGAGCAGTTCTTC.

The chain joins TRBV7-3 to TRBJ1-2, with 10 nucleotides matching TRBD1. The trim removed 0 bases at V and 8 bases at J, leaving 3 bases unmatched. Germline V lookup: CDR1 SGHTA, CDR2 FQGTGA. There are 14 residues in the CDR3. The CDR3 sequence is CASSLTPTGGGYTF. CDR3 DNA: TGTGCCAGCAGCTTAACCCCGACAGGGGGCGGCTACACCTTC.